This record covers a single T cell receptor beta chain. This clone's antigen is unknown. Per-nucleotide qualities are absent, and no much larger clonotype sits a single base away. These data belong to a study of T cell responses to AZD1222 COVID-19 vaccine (dated by TCRdb to the early 2020s). With respect to the entire study: TCR sequencing was performed for 233 trial participants, of whom about 200 were given two doses of AZD1222 and around 26 were given two doses of MenACWY control vaccine. Trial participants were enrolled by age into 18-55, 56-69 and 70-plus year subgroups, with roughly 160, 29 and 62 TCR-sequenced participants respectively. General conclusions and limits of the study: A significant rise in spike-specific TCR breadth and depth was observed after two AZD1222 doses relative to day 0 and relative to MenACWY recipients. The whole spike protein was spanned by vaccine-associated CD4 TCRs, and dominant responses were seen in regions 160-218 and 743-854. Conclusions about previously exposed vaccinees were limited because only a handful of AZD1222 recipients were SARS-CoV-2 seropositive at baseline. Participants were mostly white British and included more females than males, and it was suggested by the authors that clonal diversity may have been underestimated. Nearly half of unique spike-specific TCRs reportedly recognized epitopes outside regions mutated in the B.1.351 and B.1.1.7 variants. In the small 56-69-year group, the increase in depth fell short of significance, most likely because of low power. Because no day 14 peak-response samples were available, the repertoires could be characterized only after the peak T cell response.

The time point label on this specimen signifies: about 28 days (+/-7) after the second vaccine dose. AZD1222 recipients whose second dose came at about 4 weeks and those whose second dose came at about 12 weeks were combined into one group, since spike-specific TCR depth and breadth did not differ between the two schedules. The vaccinee samples were drawn from two UK trials, COV001 and COV002, one of which was a single-blind randomized controlled phase 2/3 trial testing AZD1222 (ChAdOx1 nCoV-19) in healthy adults. For TCRbeta chain sequencing, PBMC samples from trial participants were taken at day 0 and at day 28 after the second dose. The germline V gene (reference sequence) sets CDR1 to LNHDA and CDR2 to SQIVND. Cut back by 5 bases and 1 base, the V and J ends lie 12 bases apart. Counted from cysteine to phenylalanine, this CDR3 has 14 amino acids. CDR3 DNA only is kept here, 42 bases in frame from base 1.

The CDR3 regions of human TCRbeta chains were analyzed by immunosequencing. The original methods were these. TCRs in the repertoires were compared against a reference library of SARS-CoV-2-specific TCRs that had been generated with the MIRA antigen-specificity platform. Breadth meant the fraction of unique TCRs that were SARS-CoV-2-associated, whereas depth meant the fraction of total T cells that were SARS-CoV-2-associated. Using the MIRA data, each spike-specific TCR was assigned both to the spike region to which the TCR was reactive and to a CD4 or CD8 class. Log10-transformed breadth and depth values were compared by one-way ANOVA with Sidak's multiple comparisons tests. In TCRdb, the immuneACCESS table is reduced to in-frame sequences with V and J assigned. These tables do not hold every clone; where another copy was compared, an unresolved V gene accounts for under half, and the others remain unexplained. Clone size and V and J calls were adopted from that table, with D and trimming inferred from the DNA. This sample has roughly 120,000 clones in its table, and around 90% of those were observed once. In total, the top ten clones hold under 3% of the sample.

The source is an adult who received the AZD1222 COVID-19 vaccine. The rearranged segments are TRBV19 and TRBJ2-7, with a tentative D gene TRBD2 over 5 matching bases. This material consisted of peripheral blood, taken 28 days after the second AZD1222 dose. Read as DNA, the sequence is TGTGCCAGTAGTGTGGACTCCGAATCCTACGAGCAGTACTTC. Its amino acids are CASSVDSESYEQYF.